This is a list of T cell receptor beta chains from one sample in a study of blood T cells in healthy people across ages. TCRdb reprocessed the 5' RACE reads via MiXCR and lists one record per CDR3 protein. The sample includes roughly 800,000 distinct CDR3 sequences, over 45% of them seen just once. Sequencing used blood. These receptors were collected from a man aged 30-40 years in good health. Each CDR3 is given with its conserved first and last residue. The D gene is left open where the match is weak. For some rows the clone size is stated as once, few or many, or as a class when expanded; others skip it.

- TRBJ2-7 - TRBV29-1 TGCAGCGTTGAGGCTGATACCTACGAGCAGTACTTC CSVEADTYEQYF
few TRBJ1-2 - TRBV7-9 TGTGCCAGCAGCTTAACTACAGTCCGCTATGGCTACACCTTC CASSLTTVRYGYTF
once TRBJ2-1 - TRBV18 TGTGCCAGCTCACCGGTAGCGGTCTCCTACAATGAGCAGTTCTTC CASSPVAVSYNEQFF
- TRBJ2-1 - TRBV2 TGTGCCAGTTTCTGGGGCAGTTATGAGCAGTTCTTC CASFWGSYEQFF
few TRBJ1-2 TRBD1 TRBV29-1 TGCAGCGTTGAAGATTGGGACAGGGTTCCTAACTATGGCTACACCTTC CSVEDWDRVPNYGYTF
- TRBJ2-7 - TRBV18 TGTGCCAGCGGAGAGGCGTCCTACGAGCAGTACTTC CASGEASYEQYF
- TRBJ2-5 - TRBV15 TGTGCCACCAGCAAAGACAGGAGCTCTCAAGAGACCCAGTACTTC CATSKDRSSQETQYF
few TRBJ2-1 - TRBV24-1 TGTGCCACCAGTGATTCGTATGAGCAGTTCTTC CATSDSYEQFF
- TRBJ2-5 TRBD2 TRBV7-9 TGTGCCAGCACGCCGGCTAGCGGTGAGACCCAGTACTTC CASTPASGETQYF
- TRBJ2-4 TRBD1 TRBV6-2/TRBV6-3 TGTGCCAGCAGTTATCGGGACAGCCCTGGTATTCAGTACTTC CASSYRDSPGIQYF
- TRBJ1-5 - TRBV6-5 TGTGCCAGCAGTTACTCGGGAAGACGGGTCTGGCATTTT CASSYSGRRVWHF
- TRBJ2-6 TRBD2 TRBV12-3/TRBV12-4 TGTGCCAGCAGCCGGGGGGGTGGGGCCAACGTCCTGACTTTC CASSRGGGANVLTF
few TRBJ2-1 - TRBV2 TGTGCCAGCATCCCCCACAATGAGCAGTTCTTC CASIPHNEQFF
- TRBJ1-5 - TRBV20-1 TGCAGTGCCCGGGACGCGAATCAGCCCCAGCATTTT CSARDANQPQHF
- TRBJ2-3 - TRBV3-1 TGTGCCAGCAGCCAAGAACCCGACACTCTCACAGATACGCAGTATTTT CASSQEPDTLTDTQYF
- TRBJ1-2 - TRBV5-5 TGTGCCAGCAGCCCCCGGTCAGCAGCTAACTATGGCTACACCTTC CASSPRSAANYGYTF
- TRBJ1-5 TRBD1 TRBV27 TGTGCCAGCAGTTCGAAGGGCCAGGGGGCTTATCAGCCCCAGCATTTT CASSSKGQGAYQPQHF
- TRBJ2-1 TRBD1 TRBV6-1 TGTGCCAGCAGTGAGTCGGGACAGACCTACAATGAGCAGTTCTTC CASSESGQTYNEQFF
- TRBJ1-2 - TRBV5-1 TGCGCCAGCAGCTTTGGCTATTCCTATGGCTACACCTTC CASSFGYSYGYTF
- TRBJ2-7 TRBD2 TRBV6-1 TGTGCCACGGGGCCTGGGACTAGCGGCGAGCAGTACTTC CATGPGTSGEQYF
- TRBJ2-3 TRBD2 TRBV6-2/TRBV6-3 TGTGCCAGCAGTGCCTTTACAAAGCTAGCGGGAACTACAGATACGCAGTATTTT CASSAFTKLAGTTDTQYF
- TRBJ2-3 - TRBV20-1 TGCAGAGCCTGGGCCCCTGCAGATACGCAGTATTTT CRAWAPADTQYF
- TRBJ2-1 - TRBV7-9 TGTGCCAGCAGCTTAGAATGGAGCTCCTACAATGAGCAGTTCTTC CASSLEWSSYNEQFF
once TRBJ1-5 - TRBV6-5 TGTGCCAGCAGCCCAGACTACCGACGGCGCAATCAGCCCCAGCATTTT CASSPDYRRRNQPQHF
once TRBJ1-1 - TRBV3-1 TGTGCCAGCAGCCAAATTCATGCGGGGATGGGTGAAGCTTTCTTT CASSQIHAGMGEAFF
once TRBJ2-3 TRBD1 TRBV5-4 TGTGCCAGCAGCGGAACGGGACAGCCTTCGTTCTTTAGCACAGATACGCAGTATTTT CASSGTGQPSFFSTDTQYF
- TRBJ2-3 - TRBV25-1 TGTGCCAGCAGTGAATACGTAGGGGCAGATACGCAGTATTTT CASSEYVGADTQYF
- TRBJ2-7 TRBD2 TRBV20-1 TGCAGTGCTAGGCCCGGGACTAGCGGGATATACGAGCAGTACTTC CSARPGTSGIYEQYF
- TRBJ2-5 TRBD2 TRBV24-1 TGTGCCACCAGTGATTTGCCGTCTAGCGGCCGGGGGGAGACCCAGTACTTC CATSDLPSSGRGETQYF
- TRBJ1-2 - TRBV12-3/TRBV12-4 TGTGCCAGCAGTATGACAGACCGCTACGACTATGGCTACACCTTC CASSMTDRYDYGYTF
few TRBJ2-3 - TRBV24-1 TGTGCCACCACTGGGCGAGTCACAGATACGCAGTATTTT CATTGRVTDTQYF
few TRBJ1-5 - TRBV6-2/TRBV6-3 TGTGCCAGCAGTCCTGTAGGACACTTTCAGCCCCAGCATTTT CASSPVGHFQPQHF
once TRBJ1-4 TRBD1 TRBV24-1 TGTGCCACCAGTGCTACGACAGGGCCTAATGAAAAACTGTTTTTT CATSATTGPNEKLFF
- TRBJ2-3 - TRBV7-2 TGTGCCAGCAGCCTCGGCCGGAGGGGAGATACGCAGTATTTT CASSLGRRGDTQYF
- TRBJ2-1 TRBD2 TRBV5-1 TGCGCCAGCAGCCCCGAGGGACTAGCGGGTTACAAGGAGCAGTTCTTC CASSPEGLAGYKEQFF
- TRBJ2-1 - TRBV2 TGTGCCAGCAACTACAGGCACCTCAATGAGCAGTTCTTC CASNYRHLNEQFF
- TRBJ2-7 - TRBV7-2 TGTGCCAGCAGCCCCCGACTGGGGTCCACGGGTAACGAGCAGTACTTC CASSPRLGSTGNEQYF
- TRBJ2-3 TRBD2 TRBV20-1 TGCAGTGCTAGAGCGGCTAGCGGGAGGAGAGATACGCAGTATTTT CSARAASGRRDTQYF
- TRBJ2-7 - TRBV5-1 TGCGCCAGCAGTGTGGACAGTCCTTTATCCTACGAGCAGTACTTC CASSVDSPLSYEQYF
- TRBJ2-7 - TRBV28 TGTGCCAGCAGAGCCGAACCTTCCTACAATGAGCAGTACTTC CASRAEPSYNEQYF
- TRBJ1-2 TRBD1 TRBV2 TGTGCCAGCATCGTAGAGGGGGCCTATGGCTACACCTTC CASIVEGAYGYTF
- TRBJ1-2 - TRBV5-1 TGCGCCAGCAGCTTGAAGTTGGGAGCTAACTATGGCTACACCTTC CASSLKLGANYGYTF
few TRBJ2-1 TRBD2 TRBV7-2 TGTGCCTGCTTGCAGACTAGCATTTTAAATGAGCAGTTCTTC CACLQTSILNEQFF
few TRBJ2-3 TRBD1 TRBV12-5 TGTGCTAGTGGTCCAGGACAGGGCACAGATACGCAGTATTTT CASGPGQGTDTQYF
- TRBJ2-1 TRBD2 TRBV7-2 TGTGCCAGCAGCATCAGACTAGCGGGGAACAATGAGCAGTTCTTC CASSIRLAGNNEQFF
- TRBJ2-1 TRBD2 TRBV20-1 TGCAGTGCTAGAAGCCTGCAACTAGCGATGTCCTACAATGAGCAGTTCTTC CSARSLQLAMSYNEQFF
- TRBJ1-4 - TRBV9 TGTGCCAGCAGCGTAGGTGCGTCCTGGGAAAAACTGTTTTTT CASSVGASWEKLFF
- TRBJ1-2 TRBD1 TRBV7-2 TGTGCCAGCAGCCCGCAGACAGGGGGCAACTATGGCTACACCTTC CASSPQTGGNYGYTF
- TRBJ2-7 TRBD1 TRBV7-2 TGTGCCAGCGATTTCGGGACAGGGAGCCACGAGCAGTACTTC CASDFGTGSHEQYF